The subject of this entry is one TCR beta chain. Its antigen is undetermined. The data were obtained in a study of T cells in Graves' hyperthyroidism and ophthalmopathy. Pregnant or lactating patients were excluded, as were those with uncontrolled infection or other autoimmune disease. The blood sample was taken at first hyperthyroidism diagnosis, before any ophthalmopathy symptoms. Germline V lookup: CDR1 SGDLS, CDR2 YYNGEE. CDR3 length: 15 amino acids. Between the trimmed V and J ends, which lost 4 bases and 0 bases, there was a span of 11 bases. Study-level points and caveats: Most clonotypes that expanded in the thyroid above 0.001 also showed up in blood. Ophthalmopathy was predicted by the model a median of about six months ahead of onset.

RNA transcripts served as the template for amplifying TCR beta CDR3 regions. HTBI primers were employed in a first-round RT-PCR of the TCR CDR3. TCRdb reanalysed the multiplex PCR reads using MiXCR and keeps one entry per CDR3 protein. The sample contains about 24,000 distinct CDR3 sequences, around 47% of which appear only once. This chain links TRBV9 with TRBJ1-3; D is unresolved. Sequencing was performed on blood. The sequence was obtained from a woman in her thirties or forties with Graves' hyperthyroidism that later progressed to Graves' ophthalmopathy. CDR3 sequence reads: CASSIGVSSGNTIYF. In DNA form, the CDR3 reads TGTGCCAGCAGCATAGGAGTCTCCTCTGGAAACACCATATATTTT.